This T cell receptor beta chain was sequenced for a study of blood T cell repertoires in COVID-19. Study-level background: From T cells, B-cell-depleted T cells, or PBMCs came the material, which was cDNA or gDNA.

CDR3 length: 17 residues. In germline, CDR1 is LNHDA, CDR2 SQIVND (reference sequence). Trimming left V 6 bases short and J 2 bases short, with 21 bases between. Original handling: Estimated nucleated cell counts came from reference gene primer amplification. Measured with immunoSEQ multiplex PCR; TCRdb has only the in-frame clones, and not every one. V and J calls and clone size are given by that table; D and trimming were obtained from the DNA. Of some 170,000 clones in the sample, 75% to 90% are singletons; the top ten hold over 6.5%. Seattle's cohort entered during active infection and was followed longitudinally.

The material sequenced was peripheral blood. The sequence derives from a woman in her forties with COVID-19, enrolled during active disease. The chain is built from TRBV19 and TRBJ2-3; the D gene is possibly TRBD1 (6 bases). The CDR3 DNA follows: TGTGCCAGTAGGACTGGAAAAGGGGGTACCTTCACAGATACGCAGTATTTT. Translation: CASRTGKGGTFTDTQYF.